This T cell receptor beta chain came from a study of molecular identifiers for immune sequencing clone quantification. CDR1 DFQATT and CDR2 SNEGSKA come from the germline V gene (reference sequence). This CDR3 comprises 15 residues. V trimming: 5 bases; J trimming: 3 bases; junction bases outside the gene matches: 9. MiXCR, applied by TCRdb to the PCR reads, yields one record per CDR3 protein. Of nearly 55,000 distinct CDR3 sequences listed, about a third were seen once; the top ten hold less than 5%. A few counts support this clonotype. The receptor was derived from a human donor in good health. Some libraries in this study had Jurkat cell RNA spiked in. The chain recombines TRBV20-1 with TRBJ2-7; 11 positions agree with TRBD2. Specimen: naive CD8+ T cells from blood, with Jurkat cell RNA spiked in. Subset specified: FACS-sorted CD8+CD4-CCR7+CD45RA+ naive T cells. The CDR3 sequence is CSAVRDLAGGYEQYF. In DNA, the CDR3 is TGCAGTGCTGTTCGAGATCTAGCGGGAGGCTACGAGCAGTACTTC.